These T cell receptor beta chains were read from a single sample in a study of shared clonotypes between healthy human individuals. Here immunoSEQ multiplex PCR was the method, and the copy in TCRdb shows in-frame clones only, minus some. The top ten clones hold around 1.7% of a sample with around 2,000,000 clones, about 93% of them seen once. The sequencing sample was made of naive CD8+ T cells from PBMCs. The receptors were gathered from a man younger than 35 in good health. Some clones in this sample may be carry-over from other donors' samples. Both conserved end residues are part of each CDR3. D genes are given only for firm matches. Part of the rows lack a size; the others show once, few, many or a class for expanded clones.

clone size: NA
V gene: TRBV11-2
J gene: TRBJ2-7
D gene: NA
CDR3 length: 14
CDR3 protein: CASSLVARTYEQYF
CDR3 DNA: TGTGCCAGCAGCTTAGTTGCCAGGACCTACGAGCAGTACTTC

clone size: NA
V gene: TRBV27
J gene: TRBJ2-3
D gene: NA
CDR3 length: 11
CDR3 protein: CASSLRQTQYF
CDR3 DNA: TGTGCCAGCAGTTTAAGACAGACGCAGTATTTT

clone size: NA
V gene: TRBV30
J gene: TRBJ1-2
D gene: TRBD1
CDR3 length: 13
CDR3 protein: CAWTQGEWNGYTF
CDR3 DNA: TGTGCCTGGACACAGGGGGAGTGGAATGGCTACACCTTC

clone size: NA
V gene: TRBV7-2
J gene: TRBJ2-7
D gene: TRBD1
CDR3 length: 14
CDR3 protein: CASSSGQGAYEQYF
CDR3 DNA: TGTGCCAGCAGCTCCGGACAGGGTGCCTACGAGCAGTACTTC

clone size: NA
V gene: TRBV7-9
J gene: TRBJ1-6
D gene: TRBD1
CDR3 length: 14
CDR3 protein: CASSLARGDSPLHF
CDR3 DNA: TGTGCCAGCAGCTTAGCCAGGGGGGATTCACCCCTCCACTTT

clone size: NA
V gene: TRBV19
J gene: TRBJ2-1
D gene: TRBD2
CDR3 length: 12
CDR3 protein: CTSSRGVYEQFF
CDR3 DNA: TGTACCAGTAGTCGGGGGGTCTATGAGCAGTTCTTC

clone size: NA
V gene: TRBV7-6
J gene: TRBJ2-6
D gene: NA
CDR3 length: 15
CDR3 protein: CASSLAFRGANVLTF
CDR3 DNA: TGTGCCAGCAGCTTAGCTTTTCGTGGGGCCAACGTCCTGACTTTC

clone size: NA
V gene: TRBV28
J gene: TRBJ2-7
D gene: NA
CDR3 length: 14
CDR3 protein: CASSPLGGAYEQYF
CDR3 DNA: TGTGCCAGCAGCCCCCTGGGCGGTGCCTACGAGCAGTACTTC

clone size: NA
V gene: TRBV28
J gene: TRBJ1-1
D gene: NA
CDR3 length: 18
CDR3 protein: CASSLWLWEQTRDTEAFF
CDR3 DNA: TGTGCCAGCAGTTTATGGTTATGGGAACAGACGCGGGACACTGAAGCTTTCTTT

clone size: NA
V gene: TRBV27
J gene: TRBJ2-7
D gene: NA
CDR3 length: 14
CDR3 protein: CASSLSDGAYEQYF
CDR3 DNA: TGTGCCAGCAGTTTATCTGACGGGGCCTACGAGCAGTACTTC

clone size: NA
V gene: TRBV25-1
J gene: TRBJ2-1
D gene: NA
CDR3 length: 13
CDR3 protein: CASSSGAGGEQFF
CDR3 DNA: TGTGCCAGCAGTTCTGGAGCGGGCGGTGAGCAGTTCTTC

clone size: NA
V gene: TRBV7-2
J gene: TRBJ1-2
D gene: NA
CDR3 length: 14
CDR3 protein: CASTTGTNFYGYTF
CDR3 DNA: TGTGCCAGCACGACCGGGACAAACTTCTATGGCTACACCTTC

clone size: NA
V gene: TRBV7-6
J gene: TRBJ2-7
D gene: TRBD1
CDR3 length: 15
CDR3 protein: CASGDRGPPPYEQYF
CDR3 DNA: TGTGCCAGCGGAGACAGGGGTCCCCCCCCCTACGAGCAGTACTTC

clone size: NA
V gene: TRBV7-2
J gene: TRBJ2-5
D gene: NA
CDR3 length: 12
CDR3 protein: CASAVAPETQYF
CDR3 DNA: TGTGCCAGTGCGGTGGCACCAGAGACCCAGTACTTC

clone size: NA
V gene: TRBV27
J gene: TRBJ2-1
D gene: NA
CDR3 length: 13
CDR3 protein: CASSLGQINEQFF
CDR3 DNA: TGTGCCAGCAGCTTAGGACAGATCAATGAGCAGTTCTTC

clone size: NA
V gene: TRBV27
J gene: TRBJ2-1
D gene: TRBD1
CDR3 length: 13
CDR3 protein: CATRTGTQHEQFF
CDR3 DNA: TGTGCCACCCGGACAGGGACCCAACATGAGCAGTTCTTC

clone size: NA
V gene: TRBV28
J gene: TRBJ1-3
D gene: NA
CDR3 length: 14
CDR3 protein: CASRGQRSGNTIYF
CDR3 DNA: TGTGCCAGCCGGGGCCAGAGATCTGGAAACACCATATATTTT

clone size: NA
V gene: TRBV27
J gene: TRBJ2-1
D gene: TRBD1
CDR3 length: 14
CDR3 protein: CASSDRGYHNEQFF
CDR3 DNA: TGTGCCAGCAGTGACAGGGGCTACCACAATGAGCAGTTCTTC

clone size: NA
V gene: TRBV7-9
J gene: TRBJ2-1
D gene: NA
CDR3 length: 13
CDR3 protein: CASSSPGRNEQFF
CDR3 DNA: TGTGCCAGCAGCTCTCCAGGGAGAAATGAGCAGTTCTTC

clone size: NA
V gene: TRBV2
J gene: TRBJ2-7
D gene: TRBD2
CDR3 length: 13
CDR3 protein: CASLTSGYTEQYF
CDR3 DNA: TGTGCCAGCTTGACTAGCGGCTATACTGAGCAGTACTTC

clone size: NA
V gene: TRBV18
J gene: TRBJ2-5
D gene: NA
CDR3 length: 12
CDR3 protein: CASSLYQETQYF
CDR3 DNA: TGTGCCAGCTCACTGTACCAAGAGACCCAGTACTTC

clone size: NA
V gene: TRBV5-4
J gene: TRBJ1-1
D gene: TRBD1
CDR3 length: 13
CDR3 protein: CASSHRTGAEPFF
CDR3 DNA: TGTGCCAGCAGCCATCGGACAGGGGCGGAACCTTTCTTT

clone size: NA
V gene: TRBV4-1
J gene: TRBJ2-1
D gene: NA
CDR3 length: 13
CDR3 protein: CASSQERIHEQFF
CDR3 DNA: TGCGCCAGCAGCCAAGAAAGAATCCATGAGCAGTTCTTC

clone size: NA
V gene: TRBV7-9
J gene: TRBJ2-3
D gene: NA
CDR3 length: 17
CDR3 protein: CATPPKGRGVNPDTQYF
CDR3 DNA: TGTGCCACCCCCCCCAAGGGACGGGGCGTCAACCCAGATACGCAGTATTTT

clone size: once
V gene: TRBV7-9
J gene: TRBJ1-1
D gene: NA
CDR3 length: 15
CDR3 protein: CASSFLSTANTEAFF
CDR3 DNA: TGTGCCAGCAGCTTTCTTAGTACAGCGAACACTGAAGCTTTCTTT

clone size: NA
V gene: TRBV28
J gene: TRBJ2-3
D gene: NA
CDR3 length: 15
CDR3 protein: CASSLNLREADTQYF
CDR3 DNA: TGTGCCAGCAGTTTAAATCTCAGGGAGGCAGATACGCAGTATTTT

clone size: NA
V gene: TRBV7-2
J gene: TRBJ2-7
D gene: NA
CDR3 length: 15
CDR3 protein: CASSLAHLSSYEQYF
CDR3 DNA: TGTGCCAGCAGCTTAGCGCACCTTAGCTCCTACGAGCAGTACTTC

clone size: NA
V gene: TRBV7-9
J gene: TRBJ2-2
D gene: NA
CDR3 length: 12
CDR3 protein: CASSFPSGELFF
CDR3 DNA: TGTGCCAGCAGCTTCCCCTCCGGGGAGCTGTTTTTT

clone size: NA
V gene: TRBV2
J gene: TRBJ1-5
D gene: TRBD1
CDR3 length: 18
CDR3 protein: CASRGPGQGMIGNQPQHF
CDR3 DNA: TGTGCCAGCAGGGGGCCGGGACAGGGGATGATTGGCAATCAGCCCCAGCATTTT

clone size: NA
V gene: TRBV5-6
J gene: TRBJ2-1
D gene: NA
CDR3 length: 15
CDR3 protein: CASSFPGGWGNEQFF
CDR3 DNA: TGTGCCAGCAGCTTCCCAGGCGGATGGGGGAATGAGCAGTTCTTC

clone size: NA
V gene: TRBV7-8
J gene: TRBJ2-7
D gene: TRBD1
CDR3 length: 18
CDR3 protein: CASSLVGLPGQGIYEQYF
CDR3 DNA: TGTGCCAGCAGCTTAGTGGGCCTACCGGGACAGGGAATCTACGAGCAGTACTTC

clone size: NA
V gene: TRBV6-4
J gene: TRBJ1-2
D gene: NA
CDR3 length: 13
CDR3 protein: CASPYGDYYGYTF
CDR3 DNA: TGTGCCAGCCCCTACGGGGATTACTATGGCTACACCTTC

clone size: once
V gene: TRBV7-3
J gene: TRBJ1-1
D gene: NA
CDR3 length: 14
CDR3 protein: CASSLLGPATEAFF
CDR3 DNA: TGTGCCAGCAGCTTACTAGGACCTGCGACTGAAGCTTTCTTT

clone size: NA
V gene: TRBV27
J gene: TRBJ2-2
D gene: NA
CDR3 length: 12
CDR3 protein: CASSLLAGELFF
CDR3 DNA: TGTGCCAGCAGTTTGCTGGCCGGGGAGCTGTTTTTT

clone size: NA
V gene: TRBV5-1
J gene: TRBJ2-1
D gene: TRBD2
CDR3 length: 18
CDR3 protein: CASSLPGTSGPDYNEQFF
CDR3 DNA: TGCGCCAGCAGCTTGCCCGGGACTAGCGGGCCCGACTACAATGAGCAGTTCTTC

clone size: NA
V gene: TRBV27
J gene: TRBJ2-1
D gene: NA
CDR3 length: 16
CDR3 protein: CASSFSAGNLYNEQFF
CDR3 DNA: TGTGCCAGCAGTTTTTCCGCTGGAAACCTCTACAATGAGCAGTTCTTC

clone size: NA
V gene: TRBV5-1
J gene: TRBJ2-3
D gene: TRBD2
CDR3 length: 17
CDR3 protein: CASSLTPSGGGTDTQYF
CDR3 DNA: TGCGCCAGCAGCTTGACGCCAAGTGGGGGGGGCACAGATACGCAGTATTTT

clone size: NA
V gene: TRBV11-2
J gene: TRBJ2-7
D gene: NA
CDR3 length: 11
CDR3 protein: CASSLSWFQYF
CDR3 DNA: TGTGCCAGCAGCTTATCATGGTTCCAGTACTTC

clone size: NA
V gene: TRBV27
J gene: TRBJ2-1
D gene: TRBD2
CDR3 length: 15
CDR3 protein: CASSRGTSGSNEQFF
CDR3 DNA: TGTGCCAGCAGCAGGGGGACTAGCGGATCTAATGAGCAGTTCTTC

clone size: NA
V gene: TRBV28
J gene: TRBJ2-7
D gene: TRBD2
CDR3 length: 14
CDR3 protein: CASRITRGGYEQYF
CDR3 DNA: TGTGCCAGCAGGATCACACGGGGGGGCTACGAGCAGTACTTC

clone size: NA
V gene: TRBV6-1
J gene: TRBJ1-5
D gene: TRBD1
CDR3 length: 15
CDR3 protein: CASRGTGGPGQPQHF
CDR3 DNA: TGTGCCAGCAGAGGGACAGGGGGCCCGGGGCAGCCCCAGCATTTT

clone size: NA
V gene: TRBV6-5
J gene: TRBJ2-7
D gene: TRBD1
CDR3 length: 16
CDR3 protein: CASSYSMGQEIYEQYF
CDR3 DNA: TGTGCCAGCAGTTACTCAATGGGACAGGAAATTTACGAGCAGTACTTC

clone size: NA
V gene: TRBV2
J gene: TRBJ2-3
D gene: NA
CDR3 length: 13
CDR3 protein: CASRAGYTDTQYF
CDR3 DNA: TGTGCCAGCAGGGCAGGGTACACAGATACGCAGTATTTT

clone size: NA
V gene: TRBV19
J gene: TRBJ1-5
D gene: TRBD1
CDR3 length: 16
CDR3 protein: CASIDRQGRSNQPQHF
CDR3 DNA: TGTGCCAGTATAGACAGACAGGGTAGGAGCAATCAGCCCCAGCATTTT

clone size: NA
V gene: TRBV5-6
J gene: TRBJ2-1
D gene: NA
CDR3 length: 13
CDR3 protein: CASKVGSGVEQFF
CDR3 DNA: TGTGCCAGCAAGGTCGGGTCGGGAGTTGAGCAGTTCTTC

clone size: once
V gene: TRBV4-2
J gene: TRBJ2-3
D gene: TRBD2
CDR3 length: 13
CDR3 protein: CASSQEKRGTQYF
CDR3 DNA: TGTGCCAGCAGCCAAGAAAAGCGGGGAACGCAGTATTTT

clone size: NA
V gene: TRBV13
J gene: TRBJ1-1
D gene: TRBD1
CDR3 length: 13
CDR3 protein: CASRQGVNTEAFF
CDR3 DNA: TGTGCCAGCCGACAGGGGGTGAACACTGAAGCTTTCTTT

clone size: NA
V gene: TRBV27
J gene: TRBJ1-4
D gene: NA
CDR3 length: 17
CDR3 protein: CASSFLGSQGPNEKLFF
CDR3 DNA: TGTGCCAGCAGTTTCCTCGGAAGCCAGGGGCCTAATGAAAAACTGTTTTTT